The 15 T cell receptor beta chains in this list originate from one sample, sequenced in a study of T cell repertoires in cytomegalovirus infection (dated by TCRdb to the late 2010s). These receptors' targets are unknown. The treatment or condition tag for this specimen amounts to: in vitro stimulation with specific CMV peptide epitopes to enrich CMV-specific T cells. Instrument used: Illumina HiSeq 1500. Starting from the raw public reads, TCRdb applied fastp trimming at Q25, assembled clones with MiXCR and retained in-frame beta chains. Here each entry gathers all rows of one CDR3 protein and keeps the most common genes and DNA. This sample is represented by roughly 90,000 distinct CDR3 sequences; over 25% of them were singletons. Approximately 75% of the sample belongs to the ten largest clones. Here the sequenced sample was CD8+ T cells from cultured PBMCs, taken from culture after CMV antigen stimulation. The receptors stem from a human donor in good health (CMV status not recorded). Some clones in this sample may be carry-over from other donors' samples.

This clonotype was seen a handful of times. This chain joins TRBV12-3 or TRBV12-4 and TRBJ1-1; D remains unclear. The CDR3 is 15 amino acids. The ends were cut back, 0 bases at V and 10 bases at J, with 18 bases in the middle. The CDR3 here is CASSLAARMNGRAFF. The CDR3 bases are TGTGCCAGCAGTTTAGCAGCAAGGATGAACGGGAGAGCTTTCTTT.

The J gene is TRBJ2-3, the V gene TRBV29-1; 7 bases map to TRBD2. V gave up 6 bases and J gave up 6 bases; unmatched junction bases: 6. Per germline, CDR1 SQVTM and CDR2 ANQGSEA. This CDR3 contains 12 residues. The CDR3 DNA follows: TGCAGCGTGGTGGGGAGGGTGGATACGCAGTATTTT. Its translation is CSVVGRVDTQYF.

The table lists this clonotype with a count of one. A much larger clone lies a single base off, so this may be a read error. CDR3: CASSFFAPENPNTDTQYF. The DNA for the CDR3 is TGTGCCAGCAGTTTTTTTGCACCCGAGAATCCGAACACAGATACGCAGTATTTT. The rearrangement joins TRBV28 to TRBJ2-3; D gene uncertain. Looked up from germline, CDR1 is MDHEN and CDR2 is SYDVKM. The CDR3 is made up of 18 amino acids. V lost 3 bases to trimming and J lost 2 bases, with 21 bases between them.

This clonotype was recorded at least ten times. The chain couples TRBV19 to TRBJ1-5; 10 bases align to TRBD1. V dropped 3 bases and J dropped 7; count of bases not matched to a gene: 6. The CDR3 sequence is 15 residues long. Looked up from germline, CDR1 is LNHDA and CDR2 is SQIVND (reference sequence). CDR3 residues: CASSIPGTGDQPQHF. The CDR3 nucleotides read TGTGCCAGTAGTATTCCCGGGACAGGGGACCAGCCCCAGCATTTT.

The chain employs TRBV12-3 or TRBV12-4 and TRBJ1-5, with D possibly being TRBD1 (5 bases). V was cut by 1 base and J by 7 bases, with 11 bases left in between. The CDR3 totals 14 residues. CDR3 in amino acids: CASSLGAGRQPQHF. The CDR3 DNA reads TGTGCCAGCAGTTTAGGGGCAGGGAGGCAGCCCCAGCATTTT.

The chain links TRBV7-9 to TRBJ2-5, with D perhaps matching TRBD1 (5 bases). The CDR3 runs 16 residues. Germline CDR1 and CDR2: SEHNR and FQNEAQ (reference sequence). The V and J ends lost 4 bases and 3 bases respectively, with 18 bases between them. The CDR3 DNA reads as TGTGCCAGCAGCTCGTGGGGCAGAATAATTGAAGAGACCCAGTACTTC. The encoded protein is CASSSWGRIIEETQYF.

This clonotype has ten or more counts. V usage is TRBV20-1 and J usage is TRBJ2-2; 8 bases match TRBD1. The CDR3 has 16 residues. With 6 bases clipped from V and 2 bases from J, the junction kept 11 bases outside the gene matches. CDR1 and CDR2 from the germline V gene are DFQATT and SNEGSKA (reference sequence). Here the CDR3 reads CSAIPGQGRNTGELFF. CDR3 coding DNA: TGCAGTGCCATTCCTGGACAGGGAAGAAACACCGGGGAGCTGTTTTTT.

This clonotype was picked up a small number of times. The chain couples TRBV2 to TRBJ1-5; D gene unclear. CDR1 is SNHLY and CDR2 is FYNNEI in the germline V gene. The V gene lost 5 bases and the J gene lost 8 bases, with 13 bases spanning the gap. The CDR3 extends over 13 amino acids. This CDR3 reads CASSRDTREPQHF. CDR3 sequence (DNA): TGTGCCAGCAGTCGTGACACGCGGGAGCCCCAGCATTTT. The whole variable domain, filled in from reference TRBV2 and TRBJ1-5, reads EPEVTQTPSHQVTQMGQEVILRCVPISNHLYFYWYRQILGQKVEFLVSFYNNEISEKSEIFDDQFSVERPDGSNFTLKIRSTKLEDSAMYFCASSRDTREPQHFGDGTRLSIL.

This clonotype was counted a few times. CDR3 sequence (DNA): TGTGCCAGCTCAGGCGACAGGGGGCATCTGGATACGCAGTATTTT. The encoded protein is CASSGDRGHLDTQYF. This sequence joins TRBV18 and TRBJ2-3; 10 bases align to TRBD1. Germline CDR1 is KGHSH and CDR2 is LQKENI. The J segment lost 6 bases and the V segment lost 5 bases, leaving 8 bases of the junction unmatched. There are 15 residues in the CDR3.

J is TRBJ1-2 and V is TRBV5-5; 8 bases are shared with TRBD1. The ends lost 0 bases at V and 5 bases at J; junction bases unmatched: 6. This CDR3 contains 15 residues. Germline CDR1 and CDR2: SGHKS and YYEKEE (reference sequence). The CDR3: CASSLAGQEGYGYTF. The CDR3 DNA reads as TGTGCCAGCAGCTTGGCGGGACAGGAGGGATATGGCTACACCTTC.

The J gene is TRBJ2-7, the V gene TRBV9, with D unclear. Trimming left V 2 bases short and J 2 bases short, with 14 bases between. Germline-derived CDR1 and CDR2 are SGDLS and YYNGEE. The CDR3 has 15 amino acids. The CDR3 sequence: CASSVGGVKPYEQYF. DNA of the CDR3: TGTGCCAGCAGCGTCGGCGGAGTGAAACCCTACGAGCAGTACTTC.

This clonotype appeared a single time. V gene TRBV4-2 combines with J gene TRBJ1-1, with TRBD1 matching 8 bases. The V segment lost 3 bases and the J segment 5 bases; nucleotides outside the gene matches: 8. Germline V gives CDR1 LGHNA, CDR2 YNFKEQ. CDR3 length equals 15 residues. The CDR3 spells CASSQSTGERTEAFF. CDR3 nucleotide sequence: TGTGCCAGCAGCCAGTCGACAGGGGAGAGGACTGAAGCTTTCTTT.

The genes are TRBV27 and TRBJ1-1, with D hard to call. CDR1 is MNHEY, CDR2 SMNVEV, per germline (reference sequence). V lost 5 bases and J 10 bases, leaving 11 bases between the germline ends. This CDR3 comprises 11 residues. Written as DNA, the CDR3 is TGTGCCAGCAGTCCCCTTAGAGGAGCTTTCTTT. As protein: CASSPLRGAFF.

The sample holds many counts of this clonotype. The rearrangement joins TRBV7-8 to TRBJ1-1; D remains unclear. CDR1 is SGHVS and CDR2 is FQNEAQ in the germline V gene. This CDR3 spans 12 amino acids. The V gene lost 2 bases and the J gene lost 4 bases, with 5 bases spanning the gap. CDR3 amino acids: CASSLSSTEAFF. Written as DNA, the CDR3 is TGTGCCAGCAGCTTATCTAGCACTGAAGCTTTCTTT.

This clonotype was observed many times. The chain uses TRBV7-8 and TRBJ2-3, with unresolved D. V gave up 2 bases and J gave up 3 bases, with 9 bases separating them. This CDR3 region has 14 residues. Germline V gives CDR1 SGHVS, CDR2 FQNEAQ. CDR3 nucleotides: TGTGCCAGCAGCTTAAGTCAATCGACAGATACGCAGTATTTT. Residues: CASSLSQSTDTQYF.